This T cell receptor (beta chain) was identified in a study of blood T cells in healthy people across ages. Germline V gene sequence: CDR1 SGHRS, CDR2 YFSETQ. J lost 11 bases, V lost 4 bases, and 9 bases had no gene match. This CDR3 is 13 amino acids long. PCR was performed a second time for roughly 7 to 12 cycles using a sample-barcoded 5' primer and a J-beta primer mix. TCRdb recomputed calls from the 5' RACE reads with MiXCR, one row per CDR3 protein. Among 1,500,000 or so distinct CDR3 sequences listed, almost 60% were seen once. This chain joins TRBV5-1 and TRBJ1-1; 9 bases are a match to TRBD1. The receptor was isolated from a young man in good health. The sequenced sample was blood. The CDR3: CASSITGGGSAFF. The CDR3 DNA reads TGCGCCAGCAGCATTACAGGGGGCGGCTCGGCTTTCTTT.